This TCR beta chain comes out of a study of cytomegalovirus exposure and HLA in healthy donors. The PCR used 60 Vbeta and 13 Jbeta primers. Profiling relied on immunoSEQ multiplex PCR, and the TCRdb table lists in-frame clones only, not all of them. Of 100,000 to 120,000 clones detected, roughly three quarters appear once; the ten largest clones hold approximately 3%. V was cut by 4 bases and J by 7 bases, with 10 bases left in between. The germline CDR1 and CDR2 sequences are SNHLY and FYNNEI. This CDR3 comprises 13 residues. The chain is built from TRBV2 and TRBJ1-4; D gene unclear. The source of this sequence is a young man in good health and CMV-seronegative. The specimen was PBMCs. CDR3 nucleotides: TGTGCCAGCAGTGGGGAGGACGGTGAAAAACTGTTTTTT. Its translation: CASSGEDGEKLFF.